This passage covers 2 T cell receptor beta chains from one sample sequenced in a study of blood T cells in healthy people across ages. A sample-barcoded 5' primer and a J-beta primer mix were used in a second PCR of roughly 6 to 11 cycles. TCRdb re-called the 5' RACE reads with MiXCR, one entry per CDR3 protein. The table shows 870,000 or so distinct CDR3 sequences, with about 30% occurring only once. Sequencing input: blood. These receptors all stem from a woman at least 80 years old in good health.

In its sample, this clonotype was seen many times. The chain joins TRBV4-1 to TRBJ2-6; D possibly corresponds to TRBD2 (6 bases). The CDR3 consists of 16 residues. CDR1 and CDR2 from the germline V gene are MGHRA and YSYEKL. Trimming stripped 8 bases from V and 2 bases from J, with 16 bases between. The CDR3 nucleotides read TGCGCCAGCGAAGGTCGCCGGGGGACTGGGGCCAACGTCCTGACTTTC. Translated, it gives CASEGRRGTGANVLTF.

A note on this clonotype: A much larger clone differs by one base, so this may be a read error. The chain is built from TRBV7-6 and TRBJ2-4, with 10 positions matching TRBD1. The germline V gene has CDR1 SGHVS and CDR2 FNYEAQ. With 5 bases clipped from V and 13 bases from J, the junction kept 14 bases outside the gene matches. The CDR3 length is 15 residues. The CDR3 DNA follows: TGTGCCAGCAGCCAAGACAGGGGGCCAAACAATGAGCAGTACTTC. Translation: CASSQDRGPNNEQYF.